This is a list of T cell receptor beta chains from one sample in a study of sequential checkpoint blockade in melanoma. The method was immunoSEQ multiplex PCR; TCRdb's version includes in-frame clones alone and lacks a portion of them. The repertoire consists of under 50,000 clones, with roughly 90% occurring once and the leading ten covering roughly an eighth. The sequenced sample was CD8+ T cells sorted from blood (inferred from file names), obtained from a patient given nivolumab and ipilimumab in sequence. The receptors here all came from a human donor with melanoma. CDR3s include the opening cysteine and the closing phenylalanine or tryptophan. The order of the fields is clone size, D gene, V gene, J gene, CDR3 DNA, CDR3 protein. D genes are given only for firm matches. For some rows the clone size is stated as once, few or many, or as a class when expanded; others skip it.

NA	TRBD2	TRBV7-2	TRBJ2-3	TGTGCCAGCAGCTCTAGCGGTTCCTCTAGCACAGATACGCAGTATTTT	CASSSSGSSSTDTQYF
NA	NA	TRBV4-2	TRBJ1-4	TGTGCCAGCAGCCCTATAGGAGGGGTGGCTAATGAAAAACTGTTTTTT	CASSPIGGVANEKLFF
NA	NA	TRBV7-6	TRBJ2-4	TGTGCCAGCAGCTTACTGGGCCCGAATGACATTCAGTACTTC	CASSLLGPNDIQYF
NA	NA	TRBV10-1	TRBJ2-7	TGCGCCAGCAGTGAGTTTAAGGGGGGGCACGAGCAGTACTTC	CASSEFKGGHEQYF
NA	TRBD2	TRBV5-1	TRBJ2-7	TGCGCCAGCAGCCGTCCGGGAAAAAGCGGGAGGTGGTACGAGCAGTACTTC	CASSRPGKSGRWYEQYF
few	NA	TRBV6-1	TRBJ2-7	TGTGCCAGCAGTAAAGGTGGGCCATATCCCCCTTACGAGCAGTACTTC	CASSKGGPYPPYEQYF
NA	TRBD2	TRBV7-3	TRBJ2-3	TGTGCCAGCAGCATAGGGACTAGCGGGAGTCGGAGGACAGATACGCAGTATTTT	CASSIGTSGSRRTDTQYF
once	TRBD1	TRBV27	TRBJ1-5	TGTGCCAGCAGTTTATTGGGACAGGGCAATCAGCCCCAGCATTTT	CASSLLGQGNQPQHF
NA	NA	TRBV5-6	TRBJ2-7	TGTGCCAGCAGCTTGGGGACTCTCTACGAGCAGTACTTC	CASSLGTLYEQYF
NA	TRBD1	TRBV27	TRBJ2-2	TGTGCCAGCAGTTCAGACAGGACAGGAATAAAGGAGCTGTTTTTT	CASSSDRTGIKELFF
NA	NA	TRBV28	TRBJ2-5	TGTGCCAGCAGACCAGGGGCAGAGGGGGTTACGAGGGAGACCCAGTACTTC	CASRPGAEGVTRETQYF
NA	NA	TRBV27	TRBJ1-6	TGTGCCAGCAGTTTATGGGGTGGCGGCGGGTCACCCCTCCACTTT	CASSLWGGGGSPLHF
NA	TRBD1	TRBV9	TRBJ2-7	TGTGCCAGCAGCGTCGAGGGGGCGCCCTCTTACGAGCAGTACTTC	CASSVEGAPSYEQYF
NA	NA	TRBV4-1	TRBJ2-7	TGCGCCAGCAGCCAAGGGTCAGGTTCCTACGAGCAGTACTTC	CASSQGSGSYEQYF
NA	TRBD1	TRBV10-2	TRBJ1-1	TGCGCCAGCAGAAGCGAACTGACAGGGACCAACACTGAAGCTTTCTTT	CASRSELTGTNTEAFF
NA	TRBD1	TRBV19	TRBJ1-5	TGTGCCGCGAACAAGGGGGCCAGGGCTTATGGTCAGCCCCAGCATTTT	CAANKGARAYGQPQHF
few	TRBD1	TRBV19	TRBJ1-5	TGTGCCAGTAAGACAGGGTGGCAGCCCCAGCATTTT	CASKTGWQPQHF
NA	NA	TRBV14	TRBJ2-7	TGTGCCAGCAGCCAAGGTCAACAGGGCTTACCCTACGAGCAGTACTTC	CASSQGQQGLPYEQYF
NA	TRBD2	TRBV10-3	TRBJ2-7	TGTGCCATCAGTGATTCTAGCGGGAGGAGGTACGAGCAGTACTTC	CAISDSSGRRYEQYF
NA	NA	TRBV27	TRBJ2-1	TGTGCCAGCAGTGAACAGGCTGAGCAGTTCTTC	CASSEQAEQFF
once	NA	TRBV19	TRBJ2-2	TGTGCCAGCAACCCTCCACAGGGTTTACCCGGGGAGCTGTTTTTT	CASNPPQGLPGELFF
NA	NA	TRBV7-9	TRBJ2-2	TGTGCCAGCAGCTTAAATCCGGGAGAATCCACCGGGGAGCTGTTTTTT	CASSLNPGESTGELFF
NA	TRBD1	TRBV7-9	TRBJ2-7	TGTGCCAGCAGCATCGGGACAGCCTACGAGCAGTACTTC	CASSIGTAYEQYF
NA	TRBD2	TRBV7-9	TRBJ2-7	TGTGCCAGCAGCTTAGGTGCGGGGGCCTACGAGCAGTACTTC	CASSLGAGAYEQYF
NA	NA	TRBV5-4	TRBJ2-5	TGTGCCAGCAGCTTGATCGGTAGCGGTCAAGAGACCCAGTACTTC	CASSLIGSGQETQYF
NA	NA	TRBV7-2	TRBJ2-1	TGTGCCAGCAGCTTTGAGCGGAACAATGAGCAGTTCTTC	CASSFERNNEQFF
NA	TRBD1	TRBV4-1	TRBJ2-7	TGCGCCAGCAGCCAGGTCCCCGGGACAGGACACTACGAGCAGTACTTC	CASSQVPGTGHYEQYF
NA	TRBD1	TRBV5-8	TRBJ1-5	TGTGCCAGCAGCTTGACAGGGGCGTTATGGAATCAGCCCCAGCATTTT	CASSLTGALWNQPQHF